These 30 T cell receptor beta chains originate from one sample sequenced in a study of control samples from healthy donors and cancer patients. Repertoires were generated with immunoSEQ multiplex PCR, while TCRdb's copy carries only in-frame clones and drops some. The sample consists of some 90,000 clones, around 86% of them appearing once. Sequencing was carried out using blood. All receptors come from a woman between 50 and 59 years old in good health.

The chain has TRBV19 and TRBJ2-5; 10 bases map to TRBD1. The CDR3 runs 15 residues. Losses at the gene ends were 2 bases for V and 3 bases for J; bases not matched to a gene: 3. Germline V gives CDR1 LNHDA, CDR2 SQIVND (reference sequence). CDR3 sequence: CASSILGTGEETQYF. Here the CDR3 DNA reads TGTGCCAGTAGTATACTCGGGACAGGGGAAGAGACCCAGTACTTC. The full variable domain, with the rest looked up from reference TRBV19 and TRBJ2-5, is DGGITQSPKYLFRKEGQNVTLSCEQNLNHDAMYWYRQDPGQGLRLIYYSQIVNDFQKGDIAEGYSVSREKKESFPLTVTSAQKNPTAFYLCASSILGTGEETQYFGPGTRLLVL.

DNA of the CDR3: TGTGCCAGCAGGGGGGACGGAGGTAAAGTGTTTTTT. Protein product: CASRGDGGKVFF. The chain employs TRBV2 and TRBJ1-4, with a tentative D call TRBD1 (5 bases). There are 12 residues in the CDR3. Germline values: CDR1 SNHLY, CDR2 FYNNEI. V lost 6 bases and J 15 bases, leaving 17 bases between the germline ends.

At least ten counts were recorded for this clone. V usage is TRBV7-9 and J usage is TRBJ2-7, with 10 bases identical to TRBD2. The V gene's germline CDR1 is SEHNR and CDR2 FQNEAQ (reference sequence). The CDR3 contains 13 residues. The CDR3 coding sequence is TGTGCGACCTCTAGCGGGAGATATTACGAGCAGTACTTC. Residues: CATSSGRYYEQYF.

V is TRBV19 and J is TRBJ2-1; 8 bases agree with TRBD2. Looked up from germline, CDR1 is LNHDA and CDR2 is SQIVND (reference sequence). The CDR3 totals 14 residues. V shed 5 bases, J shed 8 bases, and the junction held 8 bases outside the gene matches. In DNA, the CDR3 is TGTGCCAGTAGTTGGGCCCGGGGGGGCGATGAGCAGTTCTTC. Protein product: CASSWARGGDEQFF.

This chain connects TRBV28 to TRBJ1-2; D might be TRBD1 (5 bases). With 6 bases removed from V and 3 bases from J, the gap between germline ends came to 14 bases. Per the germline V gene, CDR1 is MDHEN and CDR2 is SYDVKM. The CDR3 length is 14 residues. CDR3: CASSWGPKHYGYTF. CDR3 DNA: TGTGCCAGCAGCTGGGGACCGAAACACTATGGCTACACCTTC.

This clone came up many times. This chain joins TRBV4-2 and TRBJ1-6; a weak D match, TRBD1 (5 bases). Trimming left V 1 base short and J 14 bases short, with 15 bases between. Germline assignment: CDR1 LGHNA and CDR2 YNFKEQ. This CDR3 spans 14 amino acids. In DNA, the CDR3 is TGTGCCAGCAGCCAAGGGGACGGCGGACATTCCCTCCACTTT. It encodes CASSQGDGGHSLHF.

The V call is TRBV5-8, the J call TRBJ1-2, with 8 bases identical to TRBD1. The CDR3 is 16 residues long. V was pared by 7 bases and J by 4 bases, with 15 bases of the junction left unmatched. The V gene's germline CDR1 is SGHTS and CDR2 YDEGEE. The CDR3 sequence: CASGTTGVPATYGYTF. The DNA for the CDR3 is TGTGCCAGCGGAACGACAGGGGTACCTGCTACCTATGGCTACACCTTC.

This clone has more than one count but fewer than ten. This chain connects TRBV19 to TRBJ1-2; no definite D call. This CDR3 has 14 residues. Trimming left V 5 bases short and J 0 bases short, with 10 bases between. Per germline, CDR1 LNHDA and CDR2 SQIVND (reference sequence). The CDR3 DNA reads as TGTGCCAGTAGTGTCCAGGCGACTAACTATGGCTACACCTTC. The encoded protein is CASSVQATNYGYTF.

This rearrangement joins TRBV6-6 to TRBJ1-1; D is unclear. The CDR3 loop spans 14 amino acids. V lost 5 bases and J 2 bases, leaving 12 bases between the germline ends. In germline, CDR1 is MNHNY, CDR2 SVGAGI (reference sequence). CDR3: CASSPIGRNTEAFF. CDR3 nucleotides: TGTGCCAGCAGTCCCATCGGACGTAACACTGAAGCTTTCTTT.

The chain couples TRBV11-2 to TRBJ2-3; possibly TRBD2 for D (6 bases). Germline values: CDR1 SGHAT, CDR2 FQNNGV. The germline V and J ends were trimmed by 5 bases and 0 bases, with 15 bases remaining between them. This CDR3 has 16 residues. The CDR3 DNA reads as TGTGCCAGCAGCCTCGACCGGGACTCCAGCACAGATACGCAGTATTTT. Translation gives CASSLDRDSSTDTQYF.

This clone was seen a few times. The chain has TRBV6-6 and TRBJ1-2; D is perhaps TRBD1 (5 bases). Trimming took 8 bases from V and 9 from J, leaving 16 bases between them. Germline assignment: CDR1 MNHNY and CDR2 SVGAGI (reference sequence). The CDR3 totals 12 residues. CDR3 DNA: TGTGCCAGCGGGGAGGGGCGCGAGAGCTACACCTTC. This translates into CASGEGRESYTF.

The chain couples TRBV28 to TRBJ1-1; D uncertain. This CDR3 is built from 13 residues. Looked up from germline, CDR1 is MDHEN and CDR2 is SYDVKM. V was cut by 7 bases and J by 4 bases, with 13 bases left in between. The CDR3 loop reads CASTPVAITEAFF. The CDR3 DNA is TGTGCCAGCACCCCAGTCGCGATCACTGAAGCTTTCTTT.

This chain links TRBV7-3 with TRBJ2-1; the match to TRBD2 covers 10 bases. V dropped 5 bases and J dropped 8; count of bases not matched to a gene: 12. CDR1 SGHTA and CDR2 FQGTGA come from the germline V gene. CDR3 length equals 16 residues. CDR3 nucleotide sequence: TGTGCCAGCAGCCAGGGACGTATCGGACTAGCGGATGAGCAGTTCTTC. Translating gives CASSQGRIGLADEQFF.

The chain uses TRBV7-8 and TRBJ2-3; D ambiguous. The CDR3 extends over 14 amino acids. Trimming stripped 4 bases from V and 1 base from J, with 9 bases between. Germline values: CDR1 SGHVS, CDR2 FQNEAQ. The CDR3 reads CASSSRRCTDTQYF. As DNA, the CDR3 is TGTGCCAGCAGCTCTAGGCGGTGCACAGATACGCAGTATTTT.

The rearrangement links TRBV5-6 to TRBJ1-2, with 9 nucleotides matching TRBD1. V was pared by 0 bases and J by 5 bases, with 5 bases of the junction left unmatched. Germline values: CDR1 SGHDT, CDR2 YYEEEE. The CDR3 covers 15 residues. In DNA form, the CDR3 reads TGTGCCAGCAGCTTGGCCGGGACAGGGAAATATGGCTACACCTTC. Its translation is CASSLAGTGKYGYTF.

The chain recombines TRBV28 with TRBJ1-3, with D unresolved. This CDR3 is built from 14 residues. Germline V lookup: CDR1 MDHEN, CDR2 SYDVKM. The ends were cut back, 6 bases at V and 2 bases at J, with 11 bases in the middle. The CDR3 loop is CASSSGGTGNTIYF. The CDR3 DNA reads TGTGCCAGCAGCTCTGGCGGGACTGGAAACACCATATATTTT.

The CDR3 protein is CASSQGAWALRVAKNIQYF. Here the CDR3 DNA reads TGTGCCAGCAGTCAAGGAGCTTGGGCCCTCCGGGTAGCCAAAAACATTCAGTACTTC. The chain has TRBV28 and TRBJ2-4; D is unclear. V lost 5 bases and J lost 0, with 23 bases in between. CDR1 and CDR2 from the germline V gene are MDHEN and SYDVKM. There are 19 residues in the CDR3.

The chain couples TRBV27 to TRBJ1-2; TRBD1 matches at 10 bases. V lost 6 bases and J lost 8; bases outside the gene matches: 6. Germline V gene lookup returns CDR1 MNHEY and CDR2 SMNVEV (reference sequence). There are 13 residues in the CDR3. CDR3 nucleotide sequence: TGTGCCAGCAGCCGGGACAGGGGTTGGGGCTACACCTTC. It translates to CASSRDRGWGYTF.

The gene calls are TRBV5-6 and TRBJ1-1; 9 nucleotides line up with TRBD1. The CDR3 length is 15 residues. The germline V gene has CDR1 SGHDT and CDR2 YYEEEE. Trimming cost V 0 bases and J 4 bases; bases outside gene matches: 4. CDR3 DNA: TGTGCCAGCAGCTTGGCGGGACAGGGTAGCACTGAAGCTTTCTTT. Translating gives CASSLAGQGSTEAFF.

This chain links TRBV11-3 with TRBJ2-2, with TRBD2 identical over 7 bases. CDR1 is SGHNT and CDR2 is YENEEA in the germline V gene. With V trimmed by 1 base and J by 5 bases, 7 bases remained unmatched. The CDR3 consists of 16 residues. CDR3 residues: CASSLGSTGGTGELFF. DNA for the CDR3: TGTGCCAGCAGCTTAGGCTCTACGGGGGGAACCGGGGAGCTGTTTTTT.

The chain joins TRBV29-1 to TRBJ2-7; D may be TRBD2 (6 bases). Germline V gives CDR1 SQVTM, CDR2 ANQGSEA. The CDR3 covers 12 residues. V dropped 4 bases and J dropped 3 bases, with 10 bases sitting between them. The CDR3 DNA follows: TGCAGCGTTGGGGGGGAGAGCTACGAGCAGTACTTC. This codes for CSVGGESYEQYF.

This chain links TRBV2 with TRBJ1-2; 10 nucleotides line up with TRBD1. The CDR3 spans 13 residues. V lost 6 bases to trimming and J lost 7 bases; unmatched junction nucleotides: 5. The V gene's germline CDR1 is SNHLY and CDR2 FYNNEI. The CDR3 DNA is TGTGCCAGCAGGCGGGACAGGGGTTCTGGCTACACCTTC. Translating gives CASRRDRGSGYTF.

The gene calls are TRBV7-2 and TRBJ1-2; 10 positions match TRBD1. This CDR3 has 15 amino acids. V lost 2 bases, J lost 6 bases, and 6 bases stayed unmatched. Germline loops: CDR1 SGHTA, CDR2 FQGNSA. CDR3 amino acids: CASSLRGQGYNGYTF. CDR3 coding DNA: TGTGCCAGCAGCTTAAGGGGACAGGGGTATAATGGCTACACCTTC. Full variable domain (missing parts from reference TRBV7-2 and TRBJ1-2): GAGVSQSPSNKVTEKGKDVELRCDPISGHTALYWYRQSLGQGLEFLIYFQGNSAPDKSGLPSDRFSAERTGGSVSTLTIQRTQQEDSAVYLCASSLRGQGYNGYTFGSGTRLTVV.

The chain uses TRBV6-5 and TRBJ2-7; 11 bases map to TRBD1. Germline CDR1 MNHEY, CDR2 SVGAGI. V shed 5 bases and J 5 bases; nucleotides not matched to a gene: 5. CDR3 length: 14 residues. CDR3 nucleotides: TGTGCCAGCAGTACGGGACAGGGGGGCCACGAGCAGTACTTC. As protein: CASSTGQGGHEQYF.

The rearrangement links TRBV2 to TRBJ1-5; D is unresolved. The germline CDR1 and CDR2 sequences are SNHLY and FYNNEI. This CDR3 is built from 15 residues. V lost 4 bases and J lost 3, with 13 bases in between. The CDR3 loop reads CASSVFDLSNQPQHF. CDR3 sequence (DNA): TGTGCCAGCAGTGTTTTCGACCTTTCCAATCAGCCCCAGCATTTT.

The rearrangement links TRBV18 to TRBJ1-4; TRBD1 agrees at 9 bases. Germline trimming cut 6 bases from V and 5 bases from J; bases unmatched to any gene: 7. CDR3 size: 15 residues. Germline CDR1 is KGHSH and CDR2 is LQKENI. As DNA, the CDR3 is TGTGCCAGCTCTCCTACCGGGACAGGGAATGAAAAACTGTTTTTT. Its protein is CASSPTGTGNEKLFF.

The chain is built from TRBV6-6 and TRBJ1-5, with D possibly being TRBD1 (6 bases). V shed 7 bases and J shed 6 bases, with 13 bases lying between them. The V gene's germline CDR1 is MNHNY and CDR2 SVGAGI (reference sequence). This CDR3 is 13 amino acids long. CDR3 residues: CASNIQGTQPQHF. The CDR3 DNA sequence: TGTGCCAGCAATATACAGGGCACTCAGCCCCAGCATTTT.

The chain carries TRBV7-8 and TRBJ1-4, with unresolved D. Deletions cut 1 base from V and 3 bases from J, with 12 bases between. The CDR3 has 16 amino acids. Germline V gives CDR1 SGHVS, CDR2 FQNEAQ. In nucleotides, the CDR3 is TGTGCCAGCAGCTTAGGCCTTCGAGTCTCTAATGAAAAACTGTTTTTT. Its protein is CASSLGLRVSNEKLFF. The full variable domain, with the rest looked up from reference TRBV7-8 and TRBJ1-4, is GAGVSQSPRYKVAKRGQDVALRCDPISGHVSLFWYQQALGQGPEFLTYFQNEAQLDKSGLPSDRFFAERPEGSVSTLKIQRTQQEDSAVYLCASSLGLRVSNEKLFFGSGTQLSVL.

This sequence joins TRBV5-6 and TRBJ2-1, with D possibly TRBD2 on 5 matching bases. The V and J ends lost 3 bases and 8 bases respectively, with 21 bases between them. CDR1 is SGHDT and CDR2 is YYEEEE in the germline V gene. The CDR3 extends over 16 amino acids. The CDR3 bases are TGTGCCAGCAGCTGGGAACGCACCATTCCCGGGGATGAGCAGTTCTTC. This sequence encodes CASSWERTIPGDEQFF. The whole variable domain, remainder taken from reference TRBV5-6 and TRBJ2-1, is DAGVTQSPTHLIKTRGQQVTLRCSPKSGHDTVSWYQQALGQGPQFIFQYYEEEERQRGNFPDRFSGHQFPNYSSELNVNALLLGDSALYLCASSWERTIPGDEQFFGPGTRLTVL.

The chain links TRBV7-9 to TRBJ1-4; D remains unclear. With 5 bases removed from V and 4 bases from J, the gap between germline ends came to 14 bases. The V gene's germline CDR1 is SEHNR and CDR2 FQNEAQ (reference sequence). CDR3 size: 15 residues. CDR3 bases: TGTGCCAGCAGCATGGAGGCTGCGGGTAATGAAAAACTGTTTTTT. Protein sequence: CASSMEAAGNEKLFF.